Detailed here is one T cell receptor (beta chain). The antigen remains undetermined. TCRdb used MiXCR to reprocess the RT-PCR reads, holding one entry per CDR3 protein. The data show roughly 520,000 distinct CDR3 sequences, with 25% seen just once and under 2.5% held by the top ten. This CDR3 contains 17 residues. Germline CDR1 SGDLS, CDR2 YYNGEE. Deletions cut 0 bases from V and 6 bases from J, with 20 bases between. These data belong to a study of response to subunit inactivated influenza vaccine. Study-wide results and caveats: The authors proposed limited new T cell recruitment per seasonal influenza vaccination.

Here the sequenced sample was CD4+ T cells sorted from PBMCs, taken about 5 days after vaccination. This TCR derives from a middle-aged man who received an inactivated influenza vaccine. V is TRBV9 and J is TRBJ2-3; weak D call: TRBD2 (7 bases). The CDR3 loop is CASSVAALGAGDDTQYF. CDR3 in DNA: TGTGCCAGCAGCGTAGCAGCCCTGGGGGCGGGAGACGATACGCAGTATTTT.